What follows are 23 T cell receptor beta chains derived from one specimen sequenced in a study of cytomegalovirus exposure and HLA in healthy donors. The PCR employed 60 Vbeta primers together with 13 Jbeta primers. The protocol was immunoSEQ multiplex PCR, while the TCRdb copy is restricted to in-frame clones and leaves out a portion. The table shows around 50,000 clones, with 80% occurring only once. The sequenced sample was PBMCs. All receptors come from a man aged 30 to 39 in good health and CMV-seropositive.

The rearrangement links TRBV7-3 to TRBJ1-1; no reliable D call. Germline-derived CDR1 and CDR2 are SGHTA and FQGTGA. Trimming removed 3 bases from V and 4 bases from J, with 12 bases in between. CDR3 size: 14 residues. CDR3 nucleotide sequence: TGTGCCAGCAGCTTCAGTGGACGGGGCACTGAAGCTTTCTTT. Protein product: CASSFSGRGTEAFF.

This clone has only one observation. V is TRBV20-1 and J is TRBJ2-5, with 8 bases that match TRBD1. The CDR3 sequence is 11 residues long. Trimming took 5 bases from V and 11 from J; bases not matched to a gene: 7. The germline CDR1 and CDR2 sequences are DFQATT and SNEGSKA (reference sequence). The CDR3: CSAGGQGKQYF. CDR3 DNA: TGCAGTGCTGGAGGACAGGGAAAACAGTACTTC.

The genes are TRBV10-3 and TRBJ2-1, with a tentative D call TRBD2 (5 bases). This CDR3 region has 15 residues. In germline, CDR1 is ENHRY, CDR2 SYGVKD. V gave up 3 bases and J gave up 7 bases, with 16 bases separating them. The chain's CDR3 is CAISDGDDNENEQFF. The CDR3 DNA sequence: TGTGCCATCAGTGACGGGGATGACAATGAAAATGAGCAGTTCTTC.

The rearrangement links TRBV7-3 to TRBJ2-5; perhaps TRBD2 as D (7 bases). V shed 5 bases and J shed 6 bases, with 13 bases lying between them. CDR1 and CDR2 from the germline V gene are SGHTA and FQGTGA. The CDR3 extends over 13 amino acids. CDR3 protein: CASSVAGAKTQYF. In DNA, the CDR3 is TGTGCCAGCAGCGTTGCGGGGGCGAAGACCCAGTACTTC. Looking up the rest from reference TRBV7-3 and TRBJ2-5 gives the full variable domain: GAGVSQTPSNKVTEKGKYVELRCDPISGHTALYWYRQSLGQGPEFLIYFQGTGAADDSGLPNDRFFAVRPEGSVSTLKIQRTERGDSAVYLCASSVAGAKTQYFGPGTRLLVL.

The chain has TRBV5-6 and TRBJ2-5; 10 bases line up with TRBD1. The J call may be incorrect, as the DNA end agrees better with TRBJ2-7. The CDR3 covers 14 residues. Looked up from germline, CDR1 is SGHDT and CDR2 is YYEEEE. The chain's CDR3 is CASSSGQGRYEQYF. DNA for the CDR3: TGTGCCAGCAGCTCGGGACAGGGGAGGTACGAGCAGTACTTC.

This chain uses TRBV6-5 with TRBJ1-1, with a tentative D call TRBD1 (5 bases). Trimming shortened V by 10 bases and J by 0 bases, and 18 bases separated the two germline ends. This CDR3 comprises 15 residues. CDR1 is MNHEY and CDR2 is SVGAGI in the germline V gene. CDR3 nucleotide sequence: TGTGCCACTCAAGTTGACAGACCCATGAACACTGAAGCTTTCTTT. Amino acids: CATQVDRPMNTEAFF.

V is TRBV7-2 and J is TRBJ2-1, with 11 bases aligning to TRBD2. CDR3 length equals 17 residues. Germline CDR1 reads SGHTA; CDR2 reads FQGNSA. V was pared by 4 bases and J by 4 bases, with 9 bases of the junction left unmatched. CDR3 protein: CASSSGTSSGGYNEQFF. The CDR3 DNA reads as TGTGCCAGCAGCTCTGGGACTTCTAGCGGGGGGTACAATGAGCAGTTCTTC.

This chain uses TRBV27 with TRBJ1-5; D remains ambiguous. V was cut by 2 bases and J by 4 bases, with 6 bases left in between. Germline V lookup: CDR1 MNHEY, CDR2 SMNVEV (reference sequence). CDR3 size: 13 residues. The CDR3 DNA reads TGTGCCAGCAGTTTAACCCGGAATCAGCCCCAGCATTTT. Its protein product is CASSLTRNQPQHF.

The chain recombines TRBV10-2 with TRBJ1-2; a weak D match, TRBD1 (5 bases). The CDR3 sequence is 13 residues long. With 3 bases removed from V and 2 bases from J, the gap between germline ends came to 7 bases. Per germline, CDR1 WSHSY and CDR2 SAAADI. CDR3 sequence reads: CASSDRENYGYTF. Here the CDR3 DNA reads TGCGCCAGCAGTGACAGGGAAAACTATGGCTACACCTTC.

J is TRBJ1-2 and V is TRBV27; weak D call: TRBD1 (5 bases). In germline, CDR1 is MNHEY, CDR2 SMNVEV (reference sequence). This CDR3 has 13 amino acids. Between the trimmed V and J ends, which lost 5 bases and 8 bases, there was a span of 15 bases. The CDR3 coding sequence is TGTGCCAGCAGTCCGCGACCTGGACACGGCTACACCTTC. It specifies CASSPRPGHGYTF.

This clone was counted only a few times. The rearrangement uses TRBV6-4 and TRBJ2-1; 9 bases map to TRBD1. J was trimmed by 1 base and V by 8 bases; bases with no gene match: 6. Germline V CDR1 and CDR2: MRHNA, SNTAGT. The CDR3 loop spans 15 amino acids. CDR3 loop: CASGQTGGSYNEQFF. The CDR3 region has the DNA TGTGCCAGCGGCCAGACAGGGGGATCCTACAATGAGCAGTTCTTC.

A few counts support this clone. The J gene is TRBJ1-1, the V gene TRBV5-8, with D hard to call. CDR1 and CDR2 from the germline V gene are SGHTS and YDEGEE. V was shortened by 2 bases and J by 4 bases, with 12 bases between the two germline ends. This CDR3 is 14 amino acids long. CDR3: CASSFLIRGTEAFF. CDR3 sequence (DNA): TGTGCCAGCAGCTTCCTAATAAGAGGCACTGAAGCTTTCTTT. Based on the CDR3 plus reference TRBV5-8 and TRBJ1-1, the full variable domain is EAGVTQSPTHLIKTRGQQATLRCSPISGHTSVYWYQQALGLGLQFLLWYDEGEERNRGNFPPRFSGRQFPNYSSELNVNALELEDSALYLCASSFLIRGTEAFFGQGTRLTVV.

J is TRBJ2-2 and V is TRBV7-7, with TRBD2 identical over 13 bases. V gave up 5 bases and J gave up 4 bases; unmatched junction bases: 4. Per the germline V gene, CDR1 is SSHAT and CDR2 is FNYEAQ (reference sequence). The CDR3 covers 16 residues. This CDR3 is CASSHGLAGVTGELFF. The CDR3 DNA sequence: TGTGCCAGCAGCCACGGACTAGCGGGGGTCACCGGGGAGCTGTTTTTT.

This chain joins TRBV19 and TRBJ1-2, with D unresolved. The CDR3 length is 12 residues. V lost 0 bases, J lost 8 bases, and 7 bases lay in between. Germline CDR1 is LNHDA and CDR2 is SQIVND (reference sequence). The CDR3 region has the DNA TGTGCCAGTAGTATAGATGACGGGGGCTACACCTTC. As protein: CASSIDDGGYTF.

As for this clone: This CDR3 is also generated by other DNA sequences in the sample. This chain joins TRBV1 and TRBJ1-1. TRBV1 is reported as a pseudogene. This CDR3 is 17 amino acids long. DNA of the CDR3: TGCACCAGCAGCCAAGCTCCCTTATTGGACTCTTACACTGAAGCTTTCTTC. Amino acids: CTSSQAPLLDSYTEAFF.

CDR3 bases: TGTGCCAGCAGCTTAGAGTTCGGACAGGGGAGGACTGAAGCTTTCTTT. It specifies CASSLEFGQGRTEAFF. This chain joins TRBV7-6 and TRBJ1-1; 9 bases align to TRBD1. Germline trimming cut 1 base from V and 5 bases from J; bases unmatched to any gene: 8. The CDR3 contains 16 residues. Per the germline V gene, CDR1 is SGHVS and CDR2 is FNYEAQ.

The genes are TRBV19 and TRBJ1-2, with TRBD1 matching 8 bases. The CDR3 is 14 amino acids. V was pared by 4 bases and J by 5 bases, with 6 bases of the junction left unmatched. Looked up from germline, CDR1 is LNHDA and CDR2 is SQIVND (reference sequence). The CDR3 DNA reads as TGTGCCAGTAGTAAGGGACAGGAGATATATGGCTACACCTTC. Translating gives CASSKGQEIYGYTF.

The rearrangement joins TRBV6-4 to TRBJ2-3; a weak D match, TRBD2 (7 bases). With 3 bases removed from V and 4 bases from J, the gap between germline ends came to 11 bases. Germline V gives CDR1 MRHNA, CDR2 SNTAGT. There are 14 residues in the CDR3. The DNA of the CDR3 is TGTGCCAGCAGTGAAGGGGGGGCGGCAGATACGCAGTATTTT. This translates into CASSEGGAADTQYF.

The chain is built from TRBV4-1 and TRBJ2-7; D gene unclear. The V and J ends lost 5 bases and 7 bases respectively, with 9 bases between them. The CDR3 is 11 residues long. CDR1 MGHRA and CDR2 YSYEKL come from the germline V gene. CDR3 amino acids: CASSSHREQYF. CDR3 bases: TGCGCCAGCAGCTCCCACCGGGAGCAGTACTTC.

This sequence joins TRBV13 and TRBJ2-7; 9 positions agree with TRBD1. This CDR3 region has 14 residues. V was clipped by 5 bases and J by 1 base; unmatched bases: 3. Germline V CDR1 and CDR2: PRHDT, FYEKMQ (reference sequence). The CDR3: CASSRTGASYEQYF. For the CDR3, the DNA is TGTGCCAGCAGCCGGACAGGGGCGTCCTACGAGCAGTACTTC.

This chain uses TRBV7-9 with TRBJ2-3; D gene ambiguous. CDR1 is SEHNR and CDR2 is FQNEAQ in the germline V gene (reference sequence). The V end was cut by 2 bases, the J end by 14 bases, with 2 bases between. CDR3 size: 8 residues. The CDR3 reads CASSLLYF. In nucleotides, the CDR3 is TGTGCCAGCAGCTTACTGTATTTT.

V and J are TRBV9 and TRBJ2-7; D uncertain. Germline CDR1 reads SGDLS; CDR2 reads YYNGEE. CDR3 length equals 13 residues. Deletions cut 4 bases from V and 3 bases from J, with 11 bases between. DNA for the CDR3: TGTGCCAGCAGCCCCCGCGGCGACTACGAGCAGTACTTC. This codes for CASSPRGDYEQYF.

This clone was observed a handful of times. The chain is built from TRBV4-1 and TRBJ1-1; 9 positions match TRBD1. Germline loops: CDR1 MGHRA, CDR2 YSYEKL. V shed 4 bases, J shed 2 bases, and the junction held 8 bases outside the gene matches. The CDR3 extends over 16 amino acids. DNA for the CDR3: TGCGCCAGCAGCCCCCGGACAGGGGACTCTAACACTGAAGCTTTCTTT. Protein sequence: CASSPRTGDSNTEAFF.